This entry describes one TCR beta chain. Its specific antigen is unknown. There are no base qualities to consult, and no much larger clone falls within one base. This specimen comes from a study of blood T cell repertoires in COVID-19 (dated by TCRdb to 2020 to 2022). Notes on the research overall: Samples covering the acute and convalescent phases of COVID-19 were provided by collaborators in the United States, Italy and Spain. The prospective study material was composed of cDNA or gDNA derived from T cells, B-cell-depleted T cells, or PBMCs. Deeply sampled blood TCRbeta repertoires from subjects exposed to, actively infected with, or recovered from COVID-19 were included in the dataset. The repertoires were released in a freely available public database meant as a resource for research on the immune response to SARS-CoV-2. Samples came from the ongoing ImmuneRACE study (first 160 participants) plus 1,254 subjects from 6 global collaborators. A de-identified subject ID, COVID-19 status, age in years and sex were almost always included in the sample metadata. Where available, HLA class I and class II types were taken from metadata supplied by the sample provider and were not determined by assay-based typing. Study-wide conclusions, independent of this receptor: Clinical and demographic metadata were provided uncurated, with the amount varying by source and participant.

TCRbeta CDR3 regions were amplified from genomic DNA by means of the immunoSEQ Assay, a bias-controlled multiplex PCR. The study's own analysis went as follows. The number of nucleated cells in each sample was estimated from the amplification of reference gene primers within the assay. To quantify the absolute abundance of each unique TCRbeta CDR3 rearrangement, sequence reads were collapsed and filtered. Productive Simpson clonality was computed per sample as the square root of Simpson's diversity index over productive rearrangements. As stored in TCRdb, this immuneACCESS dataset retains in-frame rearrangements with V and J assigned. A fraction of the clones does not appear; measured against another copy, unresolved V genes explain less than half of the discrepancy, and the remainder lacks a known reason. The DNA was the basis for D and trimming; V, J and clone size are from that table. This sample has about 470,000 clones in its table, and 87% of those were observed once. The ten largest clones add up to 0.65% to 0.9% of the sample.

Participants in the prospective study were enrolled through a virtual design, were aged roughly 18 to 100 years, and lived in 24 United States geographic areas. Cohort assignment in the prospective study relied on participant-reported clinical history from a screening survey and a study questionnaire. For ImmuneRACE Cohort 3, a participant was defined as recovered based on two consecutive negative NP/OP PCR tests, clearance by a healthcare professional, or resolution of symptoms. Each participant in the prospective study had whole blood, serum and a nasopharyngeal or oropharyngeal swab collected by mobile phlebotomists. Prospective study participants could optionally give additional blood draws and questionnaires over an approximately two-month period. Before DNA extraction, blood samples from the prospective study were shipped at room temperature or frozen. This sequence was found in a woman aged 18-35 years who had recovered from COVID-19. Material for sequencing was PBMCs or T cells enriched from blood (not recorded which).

The CDR3 sequence is CAISTVITGTPYGYTF. The DNA sequence follows: TGTGCCATCAGTACGGTCATTACCGGGACACCCTATGGCTACACCTTC. The chain is made from TRBV10-3 and TRBJ1-2; tentative D gene TRBD1, with 6 bases matching. The CDR3 runs 16 residues from the cysteine to the phenylalanine. The DNA shown is the 48-base CDR3, in frame from base 1. The germline V gene gives CDR1 as ENHRY and CDR2 as SYGVKD. Relative to germline, V is 5 bases shorter and J is 4 bases shorter, with 20 bases between their ends.